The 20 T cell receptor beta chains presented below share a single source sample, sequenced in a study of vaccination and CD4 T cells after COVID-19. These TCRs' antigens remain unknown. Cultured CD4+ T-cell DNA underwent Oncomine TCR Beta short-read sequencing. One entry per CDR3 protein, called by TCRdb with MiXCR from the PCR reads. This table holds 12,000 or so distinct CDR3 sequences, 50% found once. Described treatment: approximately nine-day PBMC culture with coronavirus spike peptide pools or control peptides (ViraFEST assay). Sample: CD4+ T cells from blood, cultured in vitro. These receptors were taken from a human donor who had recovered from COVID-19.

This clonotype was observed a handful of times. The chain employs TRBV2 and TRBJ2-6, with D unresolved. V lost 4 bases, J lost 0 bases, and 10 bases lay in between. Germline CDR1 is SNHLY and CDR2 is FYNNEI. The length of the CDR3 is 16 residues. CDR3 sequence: CASSGGRNSGANVLTF. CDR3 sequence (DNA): TGTGCCAGCAGTGGTGGACGGAACTCTGGGGCCAACGTCCTGACTTTC.

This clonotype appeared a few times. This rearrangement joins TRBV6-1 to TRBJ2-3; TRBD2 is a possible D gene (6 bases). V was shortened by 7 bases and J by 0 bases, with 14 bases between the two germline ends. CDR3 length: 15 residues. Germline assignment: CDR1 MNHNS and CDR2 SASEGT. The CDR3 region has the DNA TGTGCCAGCATGAGGAGGGATGCTAGCACAGATACGCAGTATTTT. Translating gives CASMRRDASTDTQYF.

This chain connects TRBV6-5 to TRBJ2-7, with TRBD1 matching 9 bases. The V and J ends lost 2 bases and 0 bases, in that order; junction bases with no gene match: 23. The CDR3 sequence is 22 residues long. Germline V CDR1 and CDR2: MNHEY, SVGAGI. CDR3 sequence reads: CASSYQFSTSGTGIPSSYEQYF. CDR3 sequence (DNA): TGTGCCAGCAGTTACCAATTTTCAACTTCCGGGACAGGGATTCCAAGCTCCTACGAGCAGTACTTC.

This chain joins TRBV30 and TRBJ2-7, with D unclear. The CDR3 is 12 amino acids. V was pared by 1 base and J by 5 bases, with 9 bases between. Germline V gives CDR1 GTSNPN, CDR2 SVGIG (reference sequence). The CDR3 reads CAWSAKVNEQYF. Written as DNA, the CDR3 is TGTGCCTGGAGTGCTAAAGTAAACGAGCAGTACTTC.

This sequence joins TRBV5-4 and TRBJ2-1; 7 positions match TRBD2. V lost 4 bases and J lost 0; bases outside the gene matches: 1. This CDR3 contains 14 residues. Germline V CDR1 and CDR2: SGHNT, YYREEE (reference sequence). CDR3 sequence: CASSPGGSYNEQFF. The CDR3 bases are TGTGCCAGCAGCCCGGGGGGCTCCTACAATGAGCAGTTCTTC. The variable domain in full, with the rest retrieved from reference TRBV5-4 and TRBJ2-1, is ETGVTQSPTHLIKTRGQQVTLRCSSQSGHNTVSWYQQALGQGPQFIFQYYREEENGRGNFPPRFSGLQFPNYSSELNVNALELDDSALYLCASSPGGSYNEQFFGPGTRLTVL.

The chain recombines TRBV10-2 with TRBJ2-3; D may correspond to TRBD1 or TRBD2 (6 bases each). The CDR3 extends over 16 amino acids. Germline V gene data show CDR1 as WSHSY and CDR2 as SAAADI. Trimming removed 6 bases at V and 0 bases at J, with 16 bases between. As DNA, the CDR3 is TGCGCCAGCAGCCCTGGGACACGGGGGAGCACAGATACGCAGTATTTT. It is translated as CASSPGTRGSTDTQYF.

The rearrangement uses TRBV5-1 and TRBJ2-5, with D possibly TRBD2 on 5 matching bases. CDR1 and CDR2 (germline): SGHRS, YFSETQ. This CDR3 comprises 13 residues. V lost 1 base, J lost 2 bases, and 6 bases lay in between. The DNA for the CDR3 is TGCGCCAGCAGCTTGCGACTACAAGAGACCCAGTACTTC. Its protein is CASSLRLQETQYF.

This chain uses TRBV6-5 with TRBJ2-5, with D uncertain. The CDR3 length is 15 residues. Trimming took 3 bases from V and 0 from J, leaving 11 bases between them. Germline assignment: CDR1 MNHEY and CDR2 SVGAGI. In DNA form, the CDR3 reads TGTGCCAGCAGTTATACCCCTTCGTACCAAGAGACCCAGTACTTC. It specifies CASSYTPSYQETQYF.

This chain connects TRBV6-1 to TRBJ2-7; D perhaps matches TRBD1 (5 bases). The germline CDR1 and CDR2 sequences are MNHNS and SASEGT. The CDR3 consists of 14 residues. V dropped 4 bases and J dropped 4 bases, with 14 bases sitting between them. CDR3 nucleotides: TGTGCCAGCAGTGTTCCGCAGGGCTGGTACGAGCAGTACTTC. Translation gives CASSVPQGWYEQYF.

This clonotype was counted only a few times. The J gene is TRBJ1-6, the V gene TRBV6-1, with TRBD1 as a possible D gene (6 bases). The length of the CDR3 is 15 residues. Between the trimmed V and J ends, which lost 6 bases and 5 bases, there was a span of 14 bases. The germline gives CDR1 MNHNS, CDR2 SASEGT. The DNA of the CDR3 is TGTGCCAGCAGCCCCGGGGGCTACAATAATTCACCCCTCCACTTT. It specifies CASSPGGYNNSPLHF.

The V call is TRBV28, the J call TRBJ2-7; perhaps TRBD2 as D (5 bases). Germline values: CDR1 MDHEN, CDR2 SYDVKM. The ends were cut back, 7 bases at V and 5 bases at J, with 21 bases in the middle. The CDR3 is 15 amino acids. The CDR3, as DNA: TGTGCCAGCAAACCAGGTACTAGGGTTATCAACGAGCAGTACTTC. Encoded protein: CASKPGTRVINEQYF.

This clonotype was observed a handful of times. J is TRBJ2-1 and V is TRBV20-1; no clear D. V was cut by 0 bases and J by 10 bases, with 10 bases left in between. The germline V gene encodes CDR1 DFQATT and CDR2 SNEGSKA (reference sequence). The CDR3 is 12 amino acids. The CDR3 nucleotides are TGCAGTGCTAGAGATACCCTGAGGGAGCAGTTCTTC. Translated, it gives CSARDTLREQFF.

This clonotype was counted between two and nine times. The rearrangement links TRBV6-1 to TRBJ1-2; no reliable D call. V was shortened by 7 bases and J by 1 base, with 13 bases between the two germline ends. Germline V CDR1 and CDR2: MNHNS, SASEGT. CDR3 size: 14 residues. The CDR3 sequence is CASKVASLNYGYTF. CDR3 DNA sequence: TGTGCCAGCAAGGTGGCCAGCCTTAACTATGGCTACACCTTC.

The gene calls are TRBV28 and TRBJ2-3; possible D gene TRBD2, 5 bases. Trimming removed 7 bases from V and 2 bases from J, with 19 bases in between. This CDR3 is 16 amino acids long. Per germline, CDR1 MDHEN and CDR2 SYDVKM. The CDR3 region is CASTLRPTGFTDTQYF. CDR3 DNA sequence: TGTGCCAGCACCCTCCGGCCGACGGGGTTCACAGATACGCAGTATTTT.

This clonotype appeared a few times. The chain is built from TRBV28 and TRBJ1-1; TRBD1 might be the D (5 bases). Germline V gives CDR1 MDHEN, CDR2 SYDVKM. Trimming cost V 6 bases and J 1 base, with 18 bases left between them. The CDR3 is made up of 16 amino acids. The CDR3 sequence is CASRGGPGRANTEAFF. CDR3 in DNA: TGTGCCAGCAGGGGGGGACCGGGCAGGGCGAACACTGAAGCTTTCTTT. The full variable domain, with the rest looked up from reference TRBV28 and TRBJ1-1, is DVKVTQSSRYLVKRTGEKVFLECVQDMDHENMFWYRQDPGLGLRLIYFSYDVKMKEKGDIPEGYSVSREKKERFSLILESASTNQTSMYLCASRGGPGRANTEAFFGQGTRLTVV.

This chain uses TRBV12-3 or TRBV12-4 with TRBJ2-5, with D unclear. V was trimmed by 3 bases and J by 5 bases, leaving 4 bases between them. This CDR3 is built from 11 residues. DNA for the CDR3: TGTGCCAGCAGTTTCAGGGAGACCCAGTACTTC. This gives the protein CASSFRETQYF.

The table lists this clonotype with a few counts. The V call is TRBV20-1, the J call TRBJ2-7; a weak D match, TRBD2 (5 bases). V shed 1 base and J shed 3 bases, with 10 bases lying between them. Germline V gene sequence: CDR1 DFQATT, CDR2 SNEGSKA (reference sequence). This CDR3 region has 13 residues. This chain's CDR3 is CSARGGYFYEQYF. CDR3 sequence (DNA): TGCAGTGCTAGAGGCGGGTATTTCTACGAGCAGTACTTC.

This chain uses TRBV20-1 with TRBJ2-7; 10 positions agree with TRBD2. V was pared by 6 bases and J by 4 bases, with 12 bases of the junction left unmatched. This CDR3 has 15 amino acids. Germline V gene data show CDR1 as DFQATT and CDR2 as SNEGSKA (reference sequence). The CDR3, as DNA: TGCAGTGCCAAATCCATAGCGGGAGGTCTTTACGAGCAGTACTTC. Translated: CSAKSIAGGLYEQYF.

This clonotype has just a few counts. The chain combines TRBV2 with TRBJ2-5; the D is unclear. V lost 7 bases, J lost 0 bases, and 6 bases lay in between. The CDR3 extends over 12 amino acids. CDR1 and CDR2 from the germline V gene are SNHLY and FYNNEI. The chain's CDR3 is CASTAYQETQYF. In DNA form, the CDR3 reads TGTGCCAGCACAGCGTACCAAGAGACCCAGTACTTC.

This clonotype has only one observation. The CDR3 nucleotides are TGTGCCAGCAGTCTCGGGACAGGGGAAGCCGGGGAGCTGTTTTTT. Its translation is CASSLGTGEAGELFF. This chain joins TRBV28 and TRBJ2-2; TRBD1 aligns across 10 bases. The CDR3 is 15 amino acids. With 5 bases clipped from V and 6 bases from J, the junction kept 6 bases outside the gene matches. Germline values: CDR1 MDHEN, CDR2 SYDVKM.